The entry below describes one TCR beta chain. The antigen is unknown. The sample belongs to a study of long-term antiretroviral therapy in people with HIV. Overall study results and limits: Blood was collected between about 2004 and 2017, possibly under older ART regimens.

Assay version v3.0 of immunoSEQ was used, and it was run at survey level. The method was immunoSEQ multiplex PCR; TCRdb's version includes in-frame clones alone and lacks a portion of them. In the table there are around 43,000 clones, about 95% of which are singletons. The junction had 0 bases not matched to a gene; V was cut back by 2 bases and J by 6 bases. CDR1 GTSNPN and CDR2 SVGIG come from the germline V gene (reference sequence). The CDR3 loop spans 12 amino acids. This material consisted of unsorted PBMCs, taken roughly 9.5 years after starting antiretroviral therapy. The sequence was collected from a man younger than 40 with HIV. The chain uses TRBV30 and TRBJ2-1; TRBD2 aligns across 8 bases. The CDR3: CAWSSGGNEQFF. The CDR3 DNA reads as TGTGCCTGGAGTAGCGGGGGCAATGAGCAGTTCTTC. Together with reference TRBV30 and TRBJ2-1, the CDR3 gives the full variable domain: SQTIHQWPATLVQPVGSPLSLECTVEGTSNPNLYWYRQAAGRGLQLLFYSVGIGQISSEVPQNLSASRPQDRQFILSSKKLLLSDSGFYLCAWSSGGNEQFFGPGTRLTVL.